The 17 T cell receptor beta chains given below trace back to one sample, sequenced in a study of blood T cell repertoires in COVID-19. The protocol was immunoSEQ multiplex PCR, while the TCRdb copy is restricted to in-frame clones and leaves out a portion. The table lists hundreds of thousands of clones, approximately 90% of them singletons. The sample comprised PBMCs or T cells enriched from blood (not recorded which). The receptors here all came from a woman aged 55-70 years who had recovered from COVID-19.

This clone came up a few times. The chain combines TRBV27 with TRBJ1-4; 10 nucleotides line up with TRBD1. The V segment lost 4 bases and the J segment 6 bases; nucleotides outside the gene matches: 2. This CDR3 contains 14 residues. Looked up from germline, CDR1 is MNHEY and CDR2 is SMNVEV (reference sequence). The CDR3 spells CASSYGQGDEKLFF. The CDR3, as DNA: TGTGCCAGCAGTTACGGACAGGGGGATGAAAAACTGTTTTTT.

The CDR3 here is CASSAPGQAHLKLFF. In DNA form, the CDR3 reads TGTGCCAGCAGCGCTCCGGGACAGGCGCATTTAAAACTGTTTTTT. This sequence joins TRBV5-4 and TRBJ1-4; 8 nucleotides match TRBD1. This CDR3 has 15 residues. The V gene's germline CDR1 is SGHNT and CDR2 YYREEE (reference sequence). Trimming took 4 bases from V and 10 from J; bases not matched to a gene: 12.

This sequence joins TRBV7-9 and TRBJ1-2; 9 bases line up with TRBD1. The CDR3 length is 19 residues. The ends lost 1 base at V and 0 bases at J; junction bases unmatched: 12. Germline CDR1 SEHNR, CDR2 FQNEAQ (reference sequence). DNA for the CDR3: TGTGCCAGCAGCTTAGGGCGGACAGGGGCGTTAAGCCCTAACTATGGCTACACCTTC. Translation gives CASSLGRTGALSPNYGYTF.

V is TRBV19 and J is TRBJ2-7; the D gene is possibly TRBD1 (6 bases). V lost 8 bases and J 3 bases, leaving 17 bases between the germline ends. CDR3 length: 14 amino acids. The germline CDR1 and CDR2 sequences are LNHDA and SQIVND (reference sequence). The CDR3 region has the DNA TGTGCCAGTGCCGTTTCCGGGACAAACTACGAGCAGTACTTC. Translating it yields CASAVSGTNYEQYF. The entire variable domain, with the rest obtained from reference TRBV19 and TRBJ2-7, is as follows: DGGITQSPKYLFRKEGQNVTLSCEQNLNHDAMYWYRQDPGQGLRLIYYSQIVNDFQKGDIAEGYSVSREKKESFPLTVTSAQKNPTAFYLCASAVSGTNYEQYFGPGTRLTVT.

The chain carries TRBV18 and TRBJ2-2; TRBD1 aligns across 8 bases. The V gene's germline CDR1 is KGHSH and CDR2 LQKENI. V was clipped by 6 bases and J by 6 bases; unmatched bases: 3. This CDR3 is built from 13 residues. The CDR3 spells CASSADRAGELFF. The DNA of the CDR3 is TGTGCCAGCTCGGCGGACAGGGCCGGGGAGCTGTTTTTT.

Concerning this clone: The same CDR3 arises from other DNA sequences in this sample as well. The V and J genes are TRBV3-1 (or the pseudogene TRBV3-2) and TRBJ1-1; D is unclear. V was shortened by 0 bases and J by 1 base, with 9 bases between the two germline ends. The CDR3 consists of 15 residues. The germline V gene has CDR1 LGHDT and CDR2 YNNKEL (reference sequence). CDR3 nucleotide sequence: TGTGCCAGCAGCCAAGAATTACGAGGGAACACTGAAGCTTTCTTT. Residues: CASSQELRGNTEAFF.

The chain carries TRBV4-1 and TRBJ2-2, with no clear D. CDR1 and CDR2 (germline): MGHRA, YSYEKL. This CDR3 spans 14 amino acids. Trimming left V 1 base short and J 5 bases short, with 8 bases between. CDR3 in amino acids: CASSQGAPTGELFF. DNA for the CDR3: TGCGCCAGCAGCCAAGGAGCTCCGACCGGGGAGCTGTTTTTT.

The chain recombines TRBV9 with TRBJ2-5; 7 bases align to TRBD2. CDR1 and CDR2 (germline): SGDLS, YYNGEE. J lost 4 bases, V lost 0 bases, and 3 bases had no gene match. CDR3 length: 14 amino acids. CDR3 loop: CASSVAAGVETQYF. DNA for the CDR3: TGTGCCAGCAGCGTAGCCGCGGGGGTAGAGACCCAGTACTTC. Looking up the rest from reference TRBV9 and TRBJ2-5 gives the full variable domain: DSGVTQTPKHLITATGQRVTLRCSPRSGDLSVYWYQQSLDQGLQFLIQYYNGEERAKGNILERFSAQQFPDLHSELNLSSLELGDSALYFCASSVAAGVETQYFGPGTRLLVL.

The J gene is TRBJ1-1, the V gene TRBV14; tentatively, D is TRBD1 (6 bases). Germline V gives CDR1 SGHDN, CDR2 FVKESK. V lost 3 bases, J lost 1 base, and 15 bases lay in between. There are 16 residues in the CDR3. The CDR3 is CASSHQTGHTNTEAFF. The CDR3, as DNA: TGTGCCAGCAGCCATCAAACGGGACATACGAACACTGAAGCTTTCTTT.

The chain uses TRBV6-5 and TRBJ2-3; D may be TRBD1 (6 bases). Germline CDR1 and CDR2: MNHEY and SVGAGI. CDR3 size: 15 residues. V gave up 6 bases and J gave up 3 bases, with 16 bases separating them. CDR3 protein: CASRPTGWSTDTQYF. The CDR3 DNA reads TGTGCCAGCAGGCCGACAGGATGGTCGACAGATACGCAGTATTTT.

The chain carries TRBV19 and TRBJ2-2; perhaps TRBD2 as D (7 bases). Trimming stripped 7 bases from V and 5 bases from J, with 23 bases between. The CDR3 has 17 amino acids. Germline V gene lookup returns CDR1 LNHDA and CDR2 SQIVND (reference sequence). CDR3 coding DNA: TGTGCCAGTACCGCCCACTCTAGGGGGGGAACGACCGGGGAGCTGTTTTTT. It yields the protein CASTAHSRGGTTGELFF.

The sample holds one count of this clone. The chain joins TRBV7-9 to TRBJ1-3, with D unresolved. Germline V gene data show CDR1 as SEHNR and CDR2 as FQNEAQ (reference sequence). The CDR3 has 13 residues. Deletions cut 3 bases from V and 4 bases from J, with 7 bases between. The CDR3 DNA is TGTGCCAGCAGCTTTGGGCAGGGAAACACCATATATTTT. It translates to CASSFGQGNTIYF. Full variable domain (rest looked up from reference TRBV7-9 and TRBJ1-3): DTGVSQNPRHKITKRGQNVTFRCDPISEHNRLYWYRQTLGQGPEFLTYFQNEAQLEKSRLLSDRFSAERPKGSFSTLEIQRTEQGDSAMYLCASSFGQGNTIYFGEGSWLTVV.

This rearrangement joins TRBV29-1 to TRBJ1-2; no definite D call. Germline V gives CDR1 SQVTM, CDR2 ANQGSEA. V shed 5 bases and J shed 5 bases, with 12 bases lying between them. The CDR3 covers 12 residues. The CDR3 sequence is CSVPGLKYGYTF. DNA of the CDR3: TGCAGCGTTCCCGGACTGAAGTATGGCTACACCTTC.

The chain uses TRBV12-5 and TRBJ1-1; D is undetermined. This CDR3 has 15 residues. Germline V gene sequence: CDR1 LGHNT, CDR2 FRNRAP. Trimming stripped 4 bases from V and 0 bases from J, with 12 bases between. Here the CDR3 DNA reads TGTGCTAGTGGTTGGTTCGGCAGGTTGAACACTGAAGCTTTCTTT. This codes for CASGWFGRLNTEAFF. Complete variable domain (other parts from reference TRBV12-5 and TRBJ1-1): DARVTQTPRHKVTEMGQEVTMRCQPILGHNTVFWYRQTMMQGLELLAYFRNRAPLDDSGMPKDRFSAEMPDATLATLKIQPSEPRDSAVYFCASGWFGRLNTEAFFGQGTRLTVV.

The chain is built from TRBV12-5 and TRBJ2-2; TRBD2 is a possible D gene (5 bases). CDR3 length: 14 amino acids. Trimming removed 8 bases at V and 9 bases at J, with 19 bases between. Germline values: CDR1 LGHNT, CDR2 FRNRAP. CDR3 protein: CASTRGAWWRELFF. The DNA for the CDR3 is TGTGCTAGTACCCGGGGTGCATGGTGGAGGGAGCTGTTTTTT.

The chain recombines TRBV5-4 with TRBJ2-3, with D possibly being TRBD2 (7 bases). The CDR3 length is 16 residues. Germline lookup yields CDR1 SGHNT and CDR2 YYREEE (reference sequence). V lost 3 bases to trimming and J lost 2 bases, with 16 bases between them. The DNA for the CDR3 is TGTGCCAGCAGCTCTGGGCGGGGGCGGTCCACAGATACGCAGTATTTT. Translated: CASSSGRGRSTDTQYF.

This chain's CDR3 is CAWSAGWDYGYTF. For the CDR3, the DNA is TGTGCCTGGAGCGCAGGGTGGGACTATGGCTACACCTTC. V and J are TRBV30 and TRBJ1-2; a weak D match, TRBD1 (5 bases). From germline, CDR1 is GTSNPN and CDR2 SVGIG (reference sequence). The ends were cut back, 3 bases at V and 3 bases at J, with 11 bases in the middle. The CDR3 is 13 residues long.